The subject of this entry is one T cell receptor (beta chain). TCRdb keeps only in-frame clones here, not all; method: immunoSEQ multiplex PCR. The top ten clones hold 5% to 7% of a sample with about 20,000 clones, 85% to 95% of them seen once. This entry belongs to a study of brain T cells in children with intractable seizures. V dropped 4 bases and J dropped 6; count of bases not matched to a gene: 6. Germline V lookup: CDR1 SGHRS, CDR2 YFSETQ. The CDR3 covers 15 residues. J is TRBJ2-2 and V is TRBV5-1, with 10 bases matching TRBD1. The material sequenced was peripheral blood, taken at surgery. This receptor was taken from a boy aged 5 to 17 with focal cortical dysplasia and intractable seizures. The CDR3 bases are TGCGCCAGCAGCCTGGACAGGGGGAGGGCCGGGGAGCTGTTTTTT. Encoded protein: CASSLDRGRAGELFF.